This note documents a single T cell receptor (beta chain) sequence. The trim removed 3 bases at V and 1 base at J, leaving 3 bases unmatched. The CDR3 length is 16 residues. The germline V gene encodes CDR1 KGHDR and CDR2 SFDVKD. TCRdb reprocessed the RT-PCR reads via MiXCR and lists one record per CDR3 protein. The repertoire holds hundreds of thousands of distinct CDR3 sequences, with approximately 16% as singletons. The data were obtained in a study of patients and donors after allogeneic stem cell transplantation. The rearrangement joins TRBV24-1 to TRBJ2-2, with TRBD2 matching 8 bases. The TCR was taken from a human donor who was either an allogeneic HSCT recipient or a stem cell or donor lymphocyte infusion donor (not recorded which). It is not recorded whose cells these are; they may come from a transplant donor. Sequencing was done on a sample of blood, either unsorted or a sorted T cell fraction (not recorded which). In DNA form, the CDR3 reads TGTGCCACCAGTGATCCCGCGGGGGGGAACACCGGGGAGCTGTTTTTT. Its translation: CATSDPAGGNTGELFF.